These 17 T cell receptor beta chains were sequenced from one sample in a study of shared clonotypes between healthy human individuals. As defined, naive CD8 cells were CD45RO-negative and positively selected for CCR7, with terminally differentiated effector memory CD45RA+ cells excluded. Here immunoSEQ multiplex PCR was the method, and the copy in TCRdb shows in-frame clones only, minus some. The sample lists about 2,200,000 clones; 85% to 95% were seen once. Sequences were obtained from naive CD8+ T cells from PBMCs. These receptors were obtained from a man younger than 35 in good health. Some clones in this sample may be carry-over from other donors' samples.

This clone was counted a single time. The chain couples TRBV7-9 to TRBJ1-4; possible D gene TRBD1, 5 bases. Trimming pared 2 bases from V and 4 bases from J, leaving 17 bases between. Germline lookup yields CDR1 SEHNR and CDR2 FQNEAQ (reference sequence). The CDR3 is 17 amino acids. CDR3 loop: CASSLSNPGTINEKLFF. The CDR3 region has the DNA TGTGCCAGCAGCTTATCAAACCCAGGGACCATTAATGAAAAACTGTTTTTT.

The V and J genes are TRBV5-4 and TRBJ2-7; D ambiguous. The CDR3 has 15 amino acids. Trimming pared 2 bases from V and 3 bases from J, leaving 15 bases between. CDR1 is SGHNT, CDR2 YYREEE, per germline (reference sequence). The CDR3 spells CASSLSSVTVYEQYF. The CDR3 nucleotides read TGTGCCAGCAGCTTAAGTTCTGTGACGGTCTACGAGCAGTACTTC.

CDR3 protein: CASLPGPFDRVDTEAFF. CDR3 coding DNA: TGTGCCAGCCTCCCCGGGCCTTTCGACAGGGTAGACACTGAAGCTTTCTTT. The V and J genes are TRBV21-1 and TRBJ1-1; the table gives TRBD1 as D, unverified against the DNA. TRBV21-1 is reported as a pseudogene. The CDR3 loop spans 17 amino acids.

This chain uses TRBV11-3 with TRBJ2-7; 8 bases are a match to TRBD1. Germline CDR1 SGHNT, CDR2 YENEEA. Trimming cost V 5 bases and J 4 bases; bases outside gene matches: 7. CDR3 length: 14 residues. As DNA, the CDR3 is TGTGCCAGCAGCACCGGGACAGGAGAATACGAGCAGTACTTC. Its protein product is CASSTGTGEYEQYF.

CDR3 residues: CASSASRLFSYEQYF. The CDR3 DNA is TGCGCCAGCAGCGCTAGTCGGCTTTTCTCCTACGAGCAGTACTTC. The chain recombines TRBV4-1 with TRBJ2-7, with no clear D. V lost 5 bases, J lost 0 bases, and 14 bases lay in between. The germline V gene has CDR1 MGHRA and CDR2 YSYEKL. The CDR3 loop spans 15 amino acids.

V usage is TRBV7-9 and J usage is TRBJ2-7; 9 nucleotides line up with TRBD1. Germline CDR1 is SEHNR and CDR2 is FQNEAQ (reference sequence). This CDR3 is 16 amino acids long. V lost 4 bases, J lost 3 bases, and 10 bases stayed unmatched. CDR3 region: CASSSEAGTGNYEQYF. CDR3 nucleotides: TGTGCCAGCAGCTCCGAAGCCGGGACAGGGAACTACGAGCAGTACTTC.

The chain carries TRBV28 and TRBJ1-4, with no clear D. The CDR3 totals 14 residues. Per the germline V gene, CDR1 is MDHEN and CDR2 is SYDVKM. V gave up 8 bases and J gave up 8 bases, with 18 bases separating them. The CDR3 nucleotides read TGTGCCAGCCTTCGGGGATCTTTAGGGGAAAAACTGTTTTTT. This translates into CASLRGSLGEKLFF.

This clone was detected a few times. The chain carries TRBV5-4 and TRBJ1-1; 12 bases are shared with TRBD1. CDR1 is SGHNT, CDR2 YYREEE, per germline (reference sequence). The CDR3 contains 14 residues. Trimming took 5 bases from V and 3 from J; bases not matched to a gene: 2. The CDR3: CASSRDRGHTEAFF. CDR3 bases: TGTGCCAGCAGTCGGGACAGGGGGCACACTGAAGCTTTCTTT.

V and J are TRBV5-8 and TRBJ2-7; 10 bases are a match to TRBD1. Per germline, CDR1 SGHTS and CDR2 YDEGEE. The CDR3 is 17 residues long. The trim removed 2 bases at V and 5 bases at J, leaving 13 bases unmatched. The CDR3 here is CASSFLTGGASWNEQYF. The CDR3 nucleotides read TGTGCCAGCAGCTTTTTGACAGGGGGCGCGAGTTGGAACGAGCAGTACTTC.

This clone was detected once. CDR3 nucleotide sequence: TGTGCCAGCAGTGAAGCGGTCAGCGGGGAGCTGTTTTTT. It specifies CASSEAVSGELFF. The chain has TRBV2 and TRBJ2-2; D unclear. V lost 0 bases and J lost 7, with 6 bases in between. Per the germline V gene, CDR1 is SNHLY and CDR2 is FYNNEI. The CDR3 extends over 13 amino acids.

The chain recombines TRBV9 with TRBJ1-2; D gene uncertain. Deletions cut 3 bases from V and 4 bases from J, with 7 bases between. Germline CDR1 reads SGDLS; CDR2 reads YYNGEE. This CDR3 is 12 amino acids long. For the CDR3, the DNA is TGTGCCAGCAGCGACGTAACCTATGGCTACACCTTC. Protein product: CASSDVTYGYTF.

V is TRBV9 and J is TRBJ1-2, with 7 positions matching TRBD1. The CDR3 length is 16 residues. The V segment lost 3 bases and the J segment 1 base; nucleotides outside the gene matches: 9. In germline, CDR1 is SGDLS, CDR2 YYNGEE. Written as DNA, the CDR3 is TGTGCCAGCAGCGGTACCGACAGGGAAGTTAACTATGGCTACACCTTC. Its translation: CASSGTDREVNYGYTF.

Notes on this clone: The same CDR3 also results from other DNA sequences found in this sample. The CDR3 DNA follows: TGTGCCAGCAGATCAGGAGGTGAGACCCAGTACTTC. Protein product: CASRSGGETQYF. V usage is TRBV27 and J usage is TRBJ2-5; maybe TRBD2 (5 bases). V lost 6 bases, J lost 5 bases, and 10 bases lay in between. CDR1 and CDR2 from the germline V gene are MNHEY and SMNVEV (reference sequence). The CDR3 contains 12 residues.

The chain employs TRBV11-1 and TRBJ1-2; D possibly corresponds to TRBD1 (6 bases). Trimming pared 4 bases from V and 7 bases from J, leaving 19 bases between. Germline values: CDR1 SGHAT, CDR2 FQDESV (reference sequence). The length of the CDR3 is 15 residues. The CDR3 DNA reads TGTGCCAGCAGCTCCCGGGGGGCCACAGAGGCTGGCTACACCTTC. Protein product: CASSSRGATEAGYTF.

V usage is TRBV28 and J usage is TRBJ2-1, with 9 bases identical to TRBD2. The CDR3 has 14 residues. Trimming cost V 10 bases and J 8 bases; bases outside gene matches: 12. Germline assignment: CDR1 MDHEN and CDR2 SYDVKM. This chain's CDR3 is CATTRLAGSDEQFF. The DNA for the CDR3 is TGTGCCACCACAAGGCTAGCGGGATCCGATGAGCAGTTCTTC. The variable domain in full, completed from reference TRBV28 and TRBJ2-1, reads DVKVTQSSRYLVKRTGEKVFLECVQDMDHENMFWYRQDPGLGLRLIYFSYDVKMKEKGDIPEGYSVSREKKERFSLILESASTNQTSMYLCATTRLAGSDEQFFGPGTRLTVL.

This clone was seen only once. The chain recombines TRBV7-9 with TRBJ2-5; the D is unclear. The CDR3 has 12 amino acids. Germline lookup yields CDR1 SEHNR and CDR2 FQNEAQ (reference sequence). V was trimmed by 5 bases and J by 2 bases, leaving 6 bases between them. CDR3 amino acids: CASSTQQETQYF. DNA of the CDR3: TGTGCCAGCAGCACACAGCAAGAGACCCAGTACTTC.

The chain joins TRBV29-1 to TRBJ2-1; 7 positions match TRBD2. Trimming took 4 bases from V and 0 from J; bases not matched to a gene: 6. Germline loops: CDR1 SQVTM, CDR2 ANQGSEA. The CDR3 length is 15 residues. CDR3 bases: TGCAGCGTTGCCGGACTAGTAACCTCCTACAATGAGCAGTTCTTC. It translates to CSVAGLVTSYNEQFF.